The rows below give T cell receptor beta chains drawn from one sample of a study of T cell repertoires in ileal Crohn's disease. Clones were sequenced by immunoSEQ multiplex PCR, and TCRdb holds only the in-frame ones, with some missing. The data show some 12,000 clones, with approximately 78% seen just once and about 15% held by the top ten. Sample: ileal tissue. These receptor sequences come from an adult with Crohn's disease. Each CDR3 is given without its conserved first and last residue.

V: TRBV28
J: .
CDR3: ATSLVGEQY

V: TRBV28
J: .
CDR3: ASNEPSGGNAYEQY

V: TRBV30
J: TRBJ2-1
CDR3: AWSLAGGYNEQF

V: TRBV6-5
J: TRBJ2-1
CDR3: ASSYSRGGGYNEQF

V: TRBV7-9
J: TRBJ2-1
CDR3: ASSLVGGATFYNEQF

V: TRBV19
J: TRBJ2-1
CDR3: ASSLGLYDEQF

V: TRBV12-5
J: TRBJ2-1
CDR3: ASGLAGLNEQF

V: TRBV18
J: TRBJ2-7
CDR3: ASSPSETVGEQY

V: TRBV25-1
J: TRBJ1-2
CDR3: ASSENPGTASYGYT

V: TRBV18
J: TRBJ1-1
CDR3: ASSPPTGGTEAF

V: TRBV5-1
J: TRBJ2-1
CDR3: ASSTRQGAHNEQF

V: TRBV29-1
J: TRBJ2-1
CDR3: SARSLVAHEQF

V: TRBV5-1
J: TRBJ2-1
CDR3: ASSLQGMEQF

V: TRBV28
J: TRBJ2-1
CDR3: ASRQQGGMDEQF

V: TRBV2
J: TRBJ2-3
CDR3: ASRGQGTDTQY

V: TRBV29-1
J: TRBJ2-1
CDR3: SVDITSGPYYNEQF

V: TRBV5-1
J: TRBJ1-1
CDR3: ASSSTTPVTEAF

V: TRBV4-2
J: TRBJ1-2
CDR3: ASSQDAGTGANYGYT

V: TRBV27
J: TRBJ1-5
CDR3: ASRDRGEQPQH

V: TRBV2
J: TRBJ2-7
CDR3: ASSGRIEQY

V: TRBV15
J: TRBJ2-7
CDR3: ATSRDRFGGRSYEQY

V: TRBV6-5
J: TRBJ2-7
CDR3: ASRRGLFSYEQY

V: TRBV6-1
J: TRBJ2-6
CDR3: ASSDPFGANVLT

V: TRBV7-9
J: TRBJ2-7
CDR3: ASSLDSRIGEQY

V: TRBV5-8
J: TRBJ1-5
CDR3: ASSPGTGGKEPQH

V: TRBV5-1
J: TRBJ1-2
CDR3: ASSLELSRDRVYGYT

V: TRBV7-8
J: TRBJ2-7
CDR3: ASSQLAQEQY